These T cell receptor beta chains were read from a single sample in a study of radiation and T cells in renal cell carcinoma. The method was immunoSEQ multiplex PCR; TCRdb's version includes in-frame clones alone and lacks a portion of them. Here the sample spans around 120,000 clones, approximately 80% being singletons. The sample here was blood, taken from a patient whose treatment included radiotherapy and nephrectomy. These receptors all come from an older woman with renal cell carcinoma. Both conserved end residues are part of each CDR3. D genes are given only for firm matches. The size entry is marked missing in some rows and otherwise reads once, few, many or a size class.

CDR3aa: CASSLRTGETQYF
CDR3nt: TGTGCCAGCAGCTTAAGGACAGGAGAGACCCAGTACTTC
j_gene: TRBJ2-5
d_gene: TRBD1
abundance: few
v_gene: TRBV5-6

CDR3aa: CASSLVFGALNNEKLFF
CDR3nt: TGTGCCAGCAGCTTAGTGTTTGGGGCACTTAATAATGAAAAACTGTTTTTT
j_gene: TRBJ1-4
d_gene: .
abundance: .
v_gene: TRBV7-6

CDR3aa: CASSRTGNTGELFF
CDR3nt: TGTGCCAGCAGCAGGACAGGGAATACCGGGGAGCTGTTTTTT
j_gene: TRBJ2-2
d_gene: TRBD1
abundance: .
v_gene: TRBV11-1

CDR3aa: CASMRASGEQFF
CDR3nt: TGTGCCAGCATGCGCGCCAGCGGTGAGCAGTTCTTC
j_gene: TRBJ2-1
d_gene: .
abundance: .
v_gene: TRBV27

CDR3aa: CASSLYRNTGELFF
CDR3nt: TGTGCCAGCAGCTTATACAGAAACACCGGGGAGCTGTTTTTT
j_gene: TRBJ2-2
d_gene: .
abundance: .
v_gene: TRBV7-2

CDR3aa: CASSSRDSSYEQYF
CDR3nt: TGTGCCAGTAGTTCCCGGGACAGTTCCTACGAGCAGTACTTC
j_gene: TRBJ2-7
d_gene: TRBD1
abundance: .
v_gene: TRBV19

CDR3aa: CASSFQGNEQFF
CDR3nt: TGTGCCAGCAGCTTCCAAGGTAATGAGCAGTTCTTC
j_gene: TRBJ2-1
d_gene: .
abundance: .
v_gene: TRBV11-3

CDR3aa: CSVGTGASYEQYF
CDR3nt: TGCAGCGTCGGGACAGGAGCCTCCTACGAGCAGTACTTC
j_gene: TRBJ2-7
d_gene: TRBD1
abundance: .
v_gene: TRBV29-1

CDR3aa: CASSLSGVETQYF
CDR3nt: TGTGCCAGCAGTTTATCAGGAGTAGAGACCCAGTACTTC
j_gene: TRBJ2-5
d_gene: .
abundance: few
v_gene: TRBV28

CDR3aa: CASSVLGYEQYF
CDR3nt: TGTGCCAGCAGTGTCTTGGGCTACGAGCAGTACTTC
j_gene: TRBJ2-7
d_gene: .
abundance: .
v_gene: TRBV2

CDR3aa: CASSWGSTGDQYF
CDR3nt: TGCGCCAGCAGCTGGGGTAGTACCGGGGACCAGTACTTC
j_gene: TRBJ2-5
d_gene: .
abundance: .
v_gene: TRBV5-1

CDR3aa: CASSLRGLTNYGYTF
CDR3nt: TGTGCCAGCAGTTTACGGGGGTTAACTAACTATGGCTACACCTTC
j_gene: TRBJ1-2
d_gene: .
abundance: .
v_gene: TRBV28

CDR3aa: CASSPDRVPYNEQFF
CDR3nt: TGTGCCAGCAGCCCGGACAGGGTCCCCTACAATGAGCAGTTCTTC
j_gene: TRBJ2-1
d_gene: TRBD1
abundance: .
v_gene: TRBV5-4

CDR3aa: CASSVQTGTDTQYF
CDR3nt: TGTGCCAGCAGCGTACAGACAGGCACAGATACGCAGTATTTT
j_gene: TRBJ2-3
d_gene: .
abundance: .
v_gene: TRBV9

CDR3aa: CASSTLNGNQPQHF
CDR3nt: TGTGCCAGTAGTACCCTTAACGGCAATCAGCCCCAGCATTTT
j_gene: TRBJ1-5
d_gene: .
abundance: few
v_gene: TRBV19

CDR3aa: CASSQGGSNQPQHF
CDR3nt: TGTGCCAGCAGTCAGGGGGGGAGCAATCAGCCCCAGCATTTT
j_gene: TRBJ1-5
d_gene: TRBD1
abundance: .
v_gene: TRBV5-4

CDR3aa: CASSLPSPGGQNYGYTF
CDR3nt: TGTGCCAGCAGCCTCCCCTCACCCGGGGGGCAGAACTATGGCTACACCTTC
j_gene: TRBJ1-2
d_gene: .
abundance: few
v_gene: TRBV7-9

CDR3aa: CASSQGVITEAFF
CDR3nt: TGTGCCAGCAGCCAGGGGGTAATCACTGAAGCTTTCTTT
j_gene: TRBJ1-1
d_gene: .
abundance: few
v_gene: TRBV14

CDR3aa: CASSLRGGYTF
CDR3nt: TGTGCCAGCAGCCTTAGGGGAGGCTACACCTTC
j_gene: TRBJ1-2
d_gene: .
abundance: .
v_gene: TRBV7-9

CDR3aa: CAWNLDRGGSSPLHF
CDR3nt: TGTGCCTGGAACCTGGACAGGGGAGGAAGTTCACCCCTCCACTTT
j_gene: TRBJ1-6
d_gene: TRBD1
abundance: few
v_gene: TRBV30

CDR3aa: CASSPRNNSPLHF
CDR3nt: TGTGCCAGCAGCCCTCGTAATAATTCACCCCTCCACTTT
j_gene: TRBJ1-6
d_gene: .
abundance: few
v_gene: TRBV14

CDR3aa: CASSPLGEPYEQYF
CDR3nt: TGTGCCAGCAGCCCACTTGGGGAACCCTACGAGCAGTACTTC
j_gene: TRBJ2-7
d_gene: .
abundance: .
v_gene: TRBV7-6

CDR3aa: CASSPAGMPPNYGYTF
CDR3nt: TGTGCCAGCTCACCGGCGGGGATGCCGCCAAACTATGGCTACACCTTC
j_gene: TRBJ1-2
d_gene: .
abundance: .
v_gene: TRBV18